This entry is about one TCR beta chain. The antigen is undetermined. Locally advanced or metastatic urothelial carcinoma was diagnosed in the patients. Germline assignment: CDR1 SGHRS and CDR2 YFSETQ. Trimming took off 0 bases at V and 6 bases at J, with 15 bases between the two ends. This CDR3 comprises 15 residues. The repertoire was sequenced with immunoSEQ multiplex PCR; TCRdb's copy has only in-frame clones and lacks some. This sample has more than 30,000 clones, with 65% to 85% found just once. This sample is part of a study of PD-L1 blockade in urothelial cancer. Study-level information: The analyses of blood took place 3 weeks (second dose) and 6 weeks after treatment start. General study results and limits: Having blood TCR clonality under the median before treatment predicted better survival. Patients who had durable benefit saw their tumor-associated blood clones expand more at 3 weeks.

The chain uses TRBV5-1 and TRBJ1-2; a weak D match, TRBD1 (6 bases). The material was PBMCs, obtained around atezolizumab (anti-PD-L1) treatment. This receptor was identified in a man aged 60-69 years with urothelial cancer. CDR3 residues: CASSLVPGARDGYTF. The CDR3 DNA sequence: TGCGCCAGCAGCTTGGTCCCAGGGGCAAGGGATGGCTACACCTTC.